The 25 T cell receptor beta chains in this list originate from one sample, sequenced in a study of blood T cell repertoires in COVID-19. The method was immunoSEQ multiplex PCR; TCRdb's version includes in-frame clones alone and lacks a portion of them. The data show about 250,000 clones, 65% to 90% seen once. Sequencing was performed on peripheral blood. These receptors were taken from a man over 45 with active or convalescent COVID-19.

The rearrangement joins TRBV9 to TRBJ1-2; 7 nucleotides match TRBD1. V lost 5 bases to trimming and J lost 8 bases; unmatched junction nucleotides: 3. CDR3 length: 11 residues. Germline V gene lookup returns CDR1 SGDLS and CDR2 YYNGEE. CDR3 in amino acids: CASRQGEGYTF. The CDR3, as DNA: TGTGCCAGCAGGCAGGGGGAGGGCTACACCTTC.

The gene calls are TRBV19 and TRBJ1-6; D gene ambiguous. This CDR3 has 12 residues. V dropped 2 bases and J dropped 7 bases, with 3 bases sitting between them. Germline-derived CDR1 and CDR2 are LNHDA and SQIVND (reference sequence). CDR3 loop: CASSIQNSPLHF. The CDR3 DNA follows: TGTGCCAGTAGTATACAGAATTCACCCCTCCACTTT.

The CDR3 DNA follows: TGTGCCACCAGCAGGAAACAGGGGGTTGGAGAGACCCAGTACTTC. It translates to CATSRKQGVGETQYF. This sequence joins TRBV15 and TRBJ2-5, with TRBD1 identical over 8 bases. There are 15 residues in the CDR3. Trimming at V came to 3 bases and at J to 4 bases, leaving 7 bases not matched to a gene. Germline V gene data show CDR1 as LNHNV and CDR2 as YYDKDF (reference sequence).

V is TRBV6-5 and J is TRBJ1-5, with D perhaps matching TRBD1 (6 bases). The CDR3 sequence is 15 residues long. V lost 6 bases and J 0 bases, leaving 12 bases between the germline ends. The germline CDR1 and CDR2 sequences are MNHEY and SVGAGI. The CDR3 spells CASRVGQNSNQPQHF. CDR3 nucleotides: TGTGCCAGCAGAGTTGGACAGAATAGCAATCAGCCCCAGCATTTT.

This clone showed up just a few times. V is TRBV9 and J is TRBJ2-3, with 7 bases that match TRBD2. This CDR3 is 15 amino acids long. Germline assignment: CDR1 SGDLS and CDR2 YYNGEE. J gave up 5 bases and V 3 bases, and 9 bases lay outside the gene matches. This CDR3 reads CASSASGTIGDTQYF. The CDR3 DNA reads TGTGCCAGCAGCGCATCCGGGACTATCGGAGATACGCAGTATTTT. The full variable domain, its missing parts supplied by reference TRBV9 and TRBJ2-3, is DSGVTQTPKHLITATGQRVTLRCSPRSGDLSVYWYQQSLDQGLQFLIQYYNGEERAKGNILERFSAQQFPDLHSELNLSSLELGDSALYFCASSASGTIGDTQYFGPGTRLTVL.

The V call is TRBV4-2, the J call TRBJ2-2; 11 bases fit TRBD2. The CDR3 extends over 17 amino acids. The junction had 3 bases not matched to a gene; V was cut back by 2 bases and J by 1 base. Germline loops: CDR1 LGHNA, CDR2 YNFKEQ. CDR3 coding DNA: TGTGCCAGCAGCCAAACAACTAGCGGGAGGAACACCGGGGAGCTGTTTTTT. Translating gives CASSQTTSGRNTGELFF.

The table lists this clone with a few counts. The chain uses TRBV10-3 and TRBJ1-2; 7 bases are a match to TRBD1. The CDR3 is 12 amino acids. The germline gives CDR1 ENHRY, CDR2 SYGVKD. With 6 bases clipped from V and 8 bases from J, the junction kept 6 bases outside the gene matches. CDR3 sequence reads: CAISPQGEGYTF. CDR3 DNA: TGTGCCATCAGCCCCCAGGGGGAAGGCTACACCTTC.

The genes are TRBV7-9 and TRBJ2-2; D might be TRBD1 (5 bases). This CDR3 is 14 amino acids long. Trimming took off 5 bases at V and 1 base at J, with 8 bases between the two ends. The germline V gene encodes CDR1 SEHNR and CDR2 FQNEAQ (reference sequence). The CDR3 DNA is TGTGCCAGCAGCCCCGACAGGAACACCGGGGAGCTGTTTTTT. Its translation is CASSPDRNTGELFF. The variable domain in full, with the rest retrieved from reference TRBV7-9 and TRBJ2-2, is DTGVSQNPRHKITKRGQNVTFRCDPISEHNRLYWYRQTLGQGPEFLTYFQNEAQLEKSRLLSDRFSAERPKGSFSTLEIQRTEQGDSAMYLCASSPDRNTGELFFGEGSRLTVL.

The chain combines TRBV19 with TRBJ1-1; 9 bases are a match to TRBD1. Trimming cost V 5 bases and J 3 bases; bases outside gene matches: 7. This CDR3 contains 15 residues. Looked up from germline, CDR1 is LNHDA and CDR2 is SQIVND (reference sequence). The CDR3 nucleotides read TGTGCCAGTAGTGATAAAACAGGGGGCCACACTGAAGCTTTCTTT. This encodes CASSDKTGGHTEAFF. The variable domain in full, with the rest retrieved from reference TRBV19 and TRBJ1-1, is DGGITQSPKYLFRKEGQNVTLSCEQNLNHDAMYWYRQDPGQGLRLIYYSQIVNDFQKGDIAEGYSVSREKKESFPLTVTSAQKNPTAFYLCASSDKTGGHTEAFFGQGTRLTVV.

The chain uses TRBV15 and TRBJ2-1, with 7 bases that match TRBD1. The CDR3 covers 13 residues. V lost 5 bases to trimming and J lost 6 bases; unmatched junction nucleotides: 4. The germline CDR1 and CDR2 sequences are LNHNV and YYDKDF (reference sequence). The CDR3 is CATSLGQLNEQFF. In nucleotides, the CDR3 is TGTGCCACCAGCTTGGGACAGCTCAATGAGCAGTTCTTC.

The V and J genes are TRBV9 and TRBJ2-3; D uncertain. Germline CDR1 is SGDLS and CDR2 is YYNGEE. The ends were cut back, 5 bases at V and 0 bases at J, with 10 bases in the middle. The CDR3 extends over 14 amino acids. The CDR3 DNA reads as TGTGCCAGCAGTCCTGAGGTTAGCACAGATACGCAGTATTTT. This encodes CASSPEVSTDTQYF.

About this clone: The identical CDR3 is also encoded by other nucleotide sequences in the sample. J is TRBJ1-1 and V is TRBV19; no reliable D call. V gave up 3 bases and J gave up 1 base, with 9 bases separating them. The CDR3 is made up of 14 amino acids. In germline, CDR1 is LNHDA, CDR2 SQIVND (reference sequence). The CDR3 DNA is TGTGCCAGTAGTATCGGACGGGAGAACACTGAAGCTTTCTTT. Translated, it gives CASSIGRENTEAFF.

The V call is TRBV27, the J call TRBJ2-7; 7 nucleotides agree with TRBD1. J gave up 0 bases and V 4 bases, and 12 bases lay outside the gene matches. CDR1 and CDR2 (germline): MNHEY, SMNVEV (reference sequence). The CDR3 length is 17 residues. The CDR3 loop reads CASSSYPQQGLSYEQYF. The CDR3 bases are TGTGCCAGCAGTTCTTACCCCCAACAGGGGCTCTCCTACGAGCAGTACTTC.

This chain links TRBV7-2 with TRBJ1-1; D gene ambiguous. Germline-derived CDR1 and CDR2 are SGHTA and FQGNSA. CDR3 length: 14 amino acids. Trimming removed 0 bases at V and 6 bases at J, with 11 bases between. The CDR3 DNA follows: TGTGCCAGCAGCTTAGCGCTGCAGGCGTCTGAAGCTTTCTTT. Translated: CASSLALQASEAFF.

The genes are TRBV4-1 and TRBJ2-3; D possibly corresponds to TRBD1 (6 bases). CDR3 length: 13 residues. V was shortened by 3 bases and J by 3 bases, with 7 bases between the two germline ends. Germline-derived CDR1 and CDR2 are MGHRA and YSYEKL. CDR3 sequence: CASSHQGTDTQYF. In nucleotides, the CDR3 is TGCGCCAGCAGCCATCAGGGGACAGATACGCAGTATTTT.

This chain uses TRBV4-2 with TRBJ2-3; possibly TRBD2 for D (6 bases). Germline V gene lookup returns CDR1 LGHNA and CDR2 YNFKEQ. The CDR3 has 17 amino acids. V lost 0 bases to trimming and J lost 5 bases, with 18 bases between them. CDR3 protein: CASSQDGSGGGGDTQYF. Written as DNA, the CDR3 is TGTGCCAGCAGCCAAGATGGAAGTGGGGGAGGAGGAGATACGCAGTATTTT.

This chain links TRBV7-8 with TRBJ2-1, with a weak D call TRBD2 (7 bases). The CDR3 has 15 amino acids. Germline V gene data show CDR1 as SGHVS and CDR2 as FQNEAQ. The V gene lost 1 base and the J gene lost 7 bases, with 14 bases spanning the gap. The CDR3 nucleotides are TGTGCCAGCAGCTTAGACGGGGGAGGGGGAAATGAGCAGTTCTTC. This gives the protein CASSLDGGGGNEQFF.

Written as DNA, the CDR3 is TGTGCCAGCGGTGGTCCTAGCACAGATACGCAGTATTTT. This gives the protein CASGGPSTDTQYF. The chain is built from TRBV25-1 and TRBJ2-3; D is unresolved. This CDR3 contains 13 residues. Per the germline V gene, CDR1 is MGHDK and CDR2 is SYGVNS. V lost 8 bases, J lost 0 bases, and 9 bases lay in between. Supplemented by reference TRBV25-1 and TRBJ2-3, the full variable domain reads EADIYQTPRYLVIGTGKKITLECSQTMGHDKMYWYQQDPGMELHLIHYSYGVNSTEKGDLSSESTVSRIRTEHFPLTLESARPSHTSQYLCASGGPSTDTQYFGPGTRLTVL.

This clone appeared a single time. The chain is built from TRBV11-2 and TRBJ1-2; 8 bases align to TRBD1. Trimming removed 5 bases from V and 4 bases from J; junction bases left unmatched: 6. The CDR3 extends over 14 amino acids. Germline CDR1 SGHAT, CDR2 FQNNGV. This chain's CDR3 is CASSRRGLGYGYTF. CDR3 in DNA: TGTGCCAGCAGCCGCAGGGGGCTCGGCTATGGCTACACCTTC.

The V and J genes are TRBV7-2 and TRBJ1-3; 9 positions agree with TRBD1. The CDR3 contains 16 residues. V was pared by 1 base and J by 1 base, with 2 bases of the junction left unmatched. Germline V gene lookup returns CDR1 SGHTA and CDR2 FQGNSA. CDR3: CASSLEGQGSGNTIYF. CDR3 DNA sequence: TGTGCCAGCAGCTTAGAGGGACAGGGTTCTGGAAACACCATATATTTT.

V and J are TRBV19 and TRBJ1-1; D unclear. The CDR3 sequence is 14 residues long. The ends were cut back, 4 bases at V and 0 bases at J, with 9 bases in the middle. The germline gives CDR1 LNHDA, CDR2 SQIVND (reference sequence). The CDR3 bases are TGTGCCAGTAGTAAGCCCGGGTTGAACACTGAAGCTTTCTTT. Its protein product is CASSKPGLNTEAFF.

This chain's CDR3 is CASGTTGGNQPQHF. Written as DNA, the CDR3 is TGTGCCAGCGGAACGACAGGGGGCAATCAGCCCCAGCATTTT. The chain couples TRBV2 to TRBJ1-5; 8 bases map to TRBD1. CDR1 SNHLY and CDR2 FYNNEI come from the germline V gene. The V and J ends lost 8 bases and 2 bases, in that order; junction bases with no gene match: 5. The CDR3 loop spans 14 amino acids.

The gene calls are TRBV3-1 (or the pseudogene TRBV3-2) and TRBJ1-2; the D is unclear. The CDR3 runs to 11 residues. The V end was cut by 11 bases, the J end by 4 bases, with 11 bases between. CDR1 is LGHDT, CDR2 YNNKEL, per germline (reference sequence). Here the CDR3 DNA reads TGTGCCTCGGCGGGAGGCTATGGCTACACCTTC. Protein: CASAGGYGYTF.

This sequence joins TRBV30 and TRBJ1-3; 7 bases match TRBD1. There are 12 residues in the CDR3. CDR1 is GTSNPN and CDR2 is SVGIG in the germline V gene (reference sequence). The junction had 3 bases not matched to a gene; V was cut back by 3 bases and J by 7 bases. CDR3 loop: CAWSTGANTIYF. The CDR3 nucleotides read TGTGCCTGGAGCACAGGGGCCAACACCATATATTTT.

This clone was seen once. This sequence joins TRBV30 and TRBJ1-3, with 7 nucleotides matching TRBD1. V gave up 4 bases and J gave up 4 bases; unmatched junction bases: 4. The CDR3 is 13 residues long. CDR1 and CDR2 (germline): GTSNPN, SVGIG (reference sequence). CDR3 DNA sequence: TGTGCCTGGATAGGGACAGACGGAAACACCATATATTTT. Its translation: CAWIGTDGNTIYF.